This T cell receptor beta chain is from a study of early T cells in non-severe SARS-CoV-2 infection. This clonotype was recorded at least ten times. From the 5' RACE reads, TCRdb called clonotypes with MiXCR, one entry per CDR3 protein. The table shows tens of thousands of distinct CDR3 sequences, with 4.5% to 7.5% occurring only once. Trimming pared 0 bases from V and 1 base from J, leaving 3 bases between. CDR3 length: 13 amino acids. The sequence derives from an adult who was a healthcare worker with PCR-confirmed SARS-CoV-2 infection or an uninfected control (not recorded which). Sequencing was done on a sample of whole blood. The chain has TRBV12-3 or TRBV12-4 and TRBJ1-1, with D uncertain. CDR3 coding DNA: TGTGCCAGCAGTTTAGCGCAGAACACTGAAGCTTTCTTT. This sequence encodes CASSLAQNTEAFF.